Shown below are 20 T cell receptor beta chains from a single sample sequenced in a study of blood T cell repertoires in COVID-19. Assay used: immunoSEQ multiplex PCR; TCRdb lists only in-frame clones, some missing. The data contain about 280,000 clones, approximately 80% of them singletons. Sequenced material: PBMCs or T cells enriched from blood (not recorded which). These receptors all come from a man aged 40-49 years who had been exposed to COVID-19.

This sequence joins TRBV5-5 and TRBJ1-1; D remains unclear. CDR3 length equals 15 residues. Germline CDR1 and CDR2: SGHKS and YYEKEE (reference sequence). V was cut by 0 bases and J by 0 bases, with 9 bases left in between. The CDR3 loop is CASSLVGDLNTEAFF. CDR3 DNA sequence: TGTGCCAGCAGCTTGGTCGGGGATCTGAACACTGAAGCTTTCTTT.

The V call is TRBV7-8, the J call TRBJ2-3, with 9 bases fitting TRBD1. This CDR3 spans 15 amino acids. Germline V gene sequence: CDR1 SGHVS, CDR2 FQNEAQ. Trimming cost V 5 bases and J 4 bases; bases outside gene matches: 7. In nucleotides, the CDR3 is TGTGCCAGCAGCCCAAGGACAGGGGTAGCAGATACGCAGTATTTT. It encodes CASSPRTGVADTQYF.

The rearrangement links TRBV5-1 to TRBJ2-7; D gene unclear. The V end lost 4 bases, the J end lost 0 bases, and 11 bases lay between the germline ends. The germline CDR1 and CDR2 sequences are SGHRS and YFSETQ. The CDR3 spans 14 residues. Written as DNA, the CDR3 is TGCGCCAGCAGCCCCGGTCCTAGCTCCTACGAGCAGTACTTC. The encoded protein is CASSPGPSSYEQYF.

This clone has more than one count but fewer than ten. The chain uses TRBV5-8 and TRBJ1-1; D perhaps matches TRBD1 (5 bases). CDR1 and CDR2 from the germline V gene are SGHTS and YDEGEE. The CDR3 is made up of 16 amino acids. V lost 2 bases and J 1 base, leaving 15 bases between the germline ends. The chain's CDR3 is CASSFTPPDRNTEAFF. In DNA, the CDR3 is TGTGCCAGCAGCTTCACACCACCCGACAGGAACACTGAAGCTTTCTTT. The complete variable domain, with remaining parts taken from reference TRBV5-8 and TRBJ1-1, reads EAGVTQSPTHLIKTRGQQATLRCSPISGHTSVYWYQQALGLGLQFLLWYDEGEERNRGNFPPRFSGRQFPNYSSELNVNALELEDSALYLCASSFTPPDRNTEAFFGQGTRLTVV.

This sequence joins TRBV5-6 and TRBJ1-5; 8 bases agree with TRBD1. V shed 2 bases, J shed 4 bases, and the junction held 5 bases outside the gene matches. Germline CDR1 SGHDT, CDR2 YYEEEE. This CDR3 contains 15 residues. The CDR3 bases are TGTGCCAGCAGCTTCGCCACAGGGGGGAATCAGCCCCAGCATTTT. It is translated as CASSFATGGNQPQHF.

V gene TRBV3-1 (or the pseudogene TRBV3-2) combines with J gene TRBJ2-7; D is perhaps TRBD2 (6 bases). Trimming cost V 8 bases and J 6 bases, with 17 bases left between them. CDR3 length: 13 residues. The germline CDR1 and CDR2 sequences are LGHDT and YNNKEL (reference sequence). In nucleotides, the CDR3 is TGTGCCAGCTCAGAAGGAGGGCCAAGCGAGCAGTACTTC. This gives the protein CASSEGGPSEQYF.

Here the CDR3 reads CASSPGQGANTEAFF. In DNA form, the CDR3 reads TGTGCCAGCAGTCCGGGACAGGGGGCGAACACTGAAGCTTTCTTT. The chain links TRBV6-5 to TRBJ1-1; 12 bases match TRBD1. Germline V gene sequence: CDR1 MNHEY, CDR2 SVGAGI. The ends lost 5 bases at V and 1 base at J; junction bases unmatched: 2. The CDR3 spans 15 residues.

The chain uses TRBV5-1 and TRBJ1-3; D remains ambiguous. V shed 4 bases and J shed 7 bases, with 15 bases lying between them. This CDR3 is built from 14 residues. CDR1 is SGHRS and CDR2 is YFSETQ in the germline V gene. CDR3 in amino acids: CASSPGGASNTIYF. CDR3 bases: TGCGCCAGCAGCCCGGGTGGTGCGAGCAACACCATATATTTT.

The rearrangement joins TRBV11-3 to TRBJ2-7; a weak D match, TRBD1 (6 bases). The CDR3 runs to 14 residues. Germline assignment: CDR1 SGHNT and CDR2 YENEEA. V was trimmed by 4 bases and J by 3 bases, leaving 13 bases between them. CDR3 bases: TGTGCCAGCAGCTCAACAGGGATTAACTACGAGCAGTACTTC. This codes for CASSSTGINYEQYF.

CDR3 nucleotides: TGTGCCAGACAGGCACAGCTGCCCCAGCATTTT. Its protein product is CARQAQLPQHF. The chain combines TRBV19 with TRBJ1-5, with D possibly TRBD1 on 5 matching bases. V lost 9 bases and J lost 9, with 12 bases in between. CDR3 length: 11 residues. Germline V CDR1 and CDR2: LNHDA, SQIVND (reference sequence).

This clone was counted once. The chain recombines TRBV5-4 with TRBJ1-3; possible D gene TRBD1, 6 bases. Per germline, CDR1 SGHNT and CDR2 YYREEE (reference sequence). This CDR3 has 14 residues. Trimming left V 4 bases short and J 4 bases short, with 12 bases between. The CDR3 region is CASSLGTLGNTIYF. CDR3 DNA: TGTGCCAGCAGCCTTGGGACATTAGGAAACACCATATATTTT.

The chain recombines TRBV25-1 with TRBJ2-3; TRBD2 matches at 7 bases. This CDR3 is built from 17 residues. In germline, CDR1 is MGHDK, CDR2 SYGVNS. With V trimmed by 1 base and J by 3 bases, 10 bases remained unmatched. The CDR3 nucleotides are TGTGCCAGCAGTGAATCGTACGTGGGAGCGGGAACAGATACGCAGTATTTT. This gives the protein CASSESYVGAGTDTQYF.

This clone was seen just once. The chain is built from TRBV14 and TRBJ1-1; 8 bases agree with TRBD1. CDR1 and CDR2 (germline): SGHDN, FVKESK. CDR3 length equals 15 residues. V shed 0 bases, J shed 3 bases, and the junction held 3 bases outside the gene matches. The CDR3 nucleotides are TGTGCCAGCAGCCAAGAGGACAGGGATTACACTGAAGCTTTCTTT. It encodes CASSQEDRDYTEAFF.

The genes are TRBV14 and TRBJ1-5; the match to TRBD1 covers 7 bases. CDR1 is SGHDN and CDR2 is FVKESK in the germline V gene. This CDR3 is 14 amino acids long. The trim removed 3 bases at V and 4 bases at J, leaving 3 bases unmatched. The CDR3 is CASSHRGENQPQHF. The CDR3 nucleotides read TGTGCCAGCAGCCACAGGGGGGAGAATCAGCCCCAGCATTTT.

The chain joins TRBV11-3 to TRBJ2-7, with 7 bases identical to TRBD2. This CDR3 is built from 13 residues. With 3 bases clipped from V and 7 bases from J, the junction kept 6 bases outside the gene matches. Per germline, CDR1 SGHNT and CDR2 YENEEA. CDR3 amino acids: CASSLREPGEQYF. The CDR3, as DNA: TGTGCCAGCAGCTTGCGGGAGCCGGGGGAGCAGTACTTC.

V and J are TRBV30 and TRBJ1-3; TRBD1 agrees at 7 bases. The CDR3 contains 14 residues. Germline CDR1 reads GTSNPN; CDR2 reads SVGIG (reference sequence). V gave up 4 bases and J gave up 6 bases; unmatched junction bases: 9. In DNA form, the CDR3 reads TGTGCCTGGACCCCGGAGGGGGCCTTAAACACCATATATTTT. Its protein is CAWTPEGALNTIYF. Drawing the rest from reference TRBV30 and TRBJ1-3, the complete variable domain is SQTIHQWPATLVQPVGSPLSLECTVEGTSNPNLYWYRQAAGRGLQLLFYSVGIGQISSEVPQNLSASRPQDRQFILSSKKLLLSDSGFYLCAWTPEGALNTIYFGEGSWLTVV.

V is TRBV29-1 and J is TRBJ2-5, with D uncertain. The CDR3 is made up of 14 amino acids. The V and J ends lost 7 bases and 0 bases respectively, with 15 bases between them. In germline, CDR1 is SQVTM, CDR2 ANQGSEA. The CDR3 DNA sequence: TGCAGCGCCTTATCGCGGTCGTACCAAGAGACCCAGTACTTC. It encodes CSALSRSYQETQYF.

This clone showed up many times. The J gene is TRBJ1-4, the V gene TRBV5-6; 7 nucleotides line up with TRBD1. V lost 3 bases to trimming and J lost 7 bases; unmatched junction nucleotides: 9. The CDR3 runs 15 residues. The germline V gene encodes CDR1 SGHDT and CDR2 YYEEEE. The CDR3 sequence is CASSSRTGALEKLFF. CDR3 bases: TGTGCCAGCAGCTCCCGGACAGGAGCACTTGAAAAACTGTTTTTT.

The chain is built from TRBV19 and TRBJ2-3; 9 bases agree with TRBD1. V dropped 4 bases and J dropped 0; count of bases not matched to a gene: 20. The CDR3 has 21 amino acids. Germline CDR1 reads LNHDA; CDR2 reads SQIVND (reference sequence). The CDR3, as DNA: TGTGCCAGTAGTACTTTTTTCCCCAGTCGACTTGGACAGGGGAGCACAGATACGCAGTATTTT. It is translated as CASSTFFPSRLGQGSTDTQYF.

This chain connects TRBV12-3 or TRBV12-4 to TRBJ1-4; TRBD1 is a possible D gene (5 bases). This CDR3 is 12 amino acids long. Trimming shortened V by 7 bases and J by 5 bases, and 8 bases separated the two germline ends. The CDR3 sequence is CASTGANEKLFF. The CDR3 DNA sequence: TGTGCCAGCACTGGGGCGAATGAAAAACTGTTTTTT.